This T cell receptor beta chain was recorded in a study of T-cell reconstitution after alpha-beta-depleted transplantation in children. Unique molecular identifiers were incorporated into the prepared TCRbeta library. Each CDR3 protein gets one entry after TCRdb re-called the PCR reads with MiXCR. Counted here are roughly 120,000 distinct CDR3 sequences, 20% to 25% occurring once; the ten biggest clones make up approximately 10%. Study-wide results and caveats: Several patients had high TCRbeta diversity at day 60; it came from surviving recipient T cells and thymic progenitors. There were reportedly several hundred expanded graft clones from which alpha-beta T cells came about two months after transplant.

This clonotype was detected many times. Antigen: not known. The CDR3 has 13 amino acids. CDR1 SGHRS and CDR2 YFSETQ come from the germline V gene. The V segment lost 0 bases and the J segment 7 bases; nucleotides outside the gene matches: 2. Sequencing was performed on PBMCs, mostly from graft donor cells, taken 180 days after TCRalphabeta/CD19-depleted stem cell transplant. The rearrangement uses TRBV5-1 and TRBJ1-1; 8 nucleotides agree with TRBD1. The TCR was taken from a male patient between 2 and 10 years old who had a stem cell transplant for chronic granulomatous disease, so the T cells may come from the graft donor. This CDR3 is CASSLGTGLEAFF. The CDR3 DNA follows: TGCGCCAGCAGCTTGGGGACAGGGCTTGAAGCTTTCTTT.